The clone carrying this T cell receptor beta chain was counted a few times. Its specificity is not known. TCRB transcripts that were expressed got sequenced, as all of the isolated RNA had been reverse transcribed. Using immunoSEQ multiplex PCR, the repertoire was profiled, and TCRdb retains in-frame clones only, with some absent. This sample has around 300,000 clones, with approximately 15% found just once. These data come from a study of beta chain features in type 1 diabetes. Study-wide findings and caveats: When Type 1 diabetes patients were examined, their TCRB CDR3s proved moderately but significantly shorter in all four CD4+ subsets.

The V and J ends lost 4 bases and 8 bases, in that order; junction bases with no gene match: 17. The CDR3 is 19 amino acids. Germline CDR1 reads SGHAT; CDR2 reads FQNNGV. The chain uses TRBV11-2 and TRBJ2-1; 13 bases fit TRBD2. Specimen: central memory CD4+ T cells from blood. This TCR was recovered from a man aged 30 to 45 in good health. The CDR3 protein is CASSSPGTSGNRRGHEQFF. Here the CDR3 DNA reads TGTGCCAGCAGCTCCCCGGGGACTAGCGGGAACCGACGCGGCCATGAGCAGTTCTTC.